This note documents a single TCR beta chain sequence. The antigen is not known. This sample was included in a study of cytomegalovirus exposure and HLA in healthy donors. The study, taken as a whole, reports: Specificity of three CMV-associated chains for CMV antigens was verified in vitro.

The assay was immunoSEQ multiplex PCR, and TCRdb's table has in-frame clones only and misses some. The sample yields under 400,000 clones, approximately 86% seen once. V dropped 5 bases and J dropped 2 bases, with 9 bases sitting between them. Germline-derived CDR1 and CDR2 are SGHVS and FQNEAQ. The CDR3 extends over 13 amino acids. The rearrangement uses TRBV7-8 and TRBJ2-5, with a possible D match to TRBD2 (5 bases). The sample consisted of PBMCs. The sequence was obtained from a man under 40 in good health and CMV-seronegative. CDR3 DNA sequence: TGTGCCAGCAGCCTCGGGGTTCAAGAGACCCAGTACTTC. Translating gives CASSLGVQETQYF.